Detailed here is one T cell receptor (beta chain). Its antigen is unidentified. The naive CD8 population came from CD45RO-negative cells selected for CCR7, without terminally differentiated effector memory CD45RA+ cells. Donors included only healthy HIV-negative adults lacking recent acute infections or vaccinations. This entry comes from a study of shared clonotypes between healthy human individuals. Study-level points and caveats: Sampling involved blood alone; tissue repertoires likely differ.

V was trimmed by 0 bases and J by 6 bases, leaving 14 bases between them. The germline V gene encodes CDR1 MGHRA and CDR2 YSYEKL. The CDR3 has 15 residues. Authors' data handling: Quality scores were absent from the junction-only immunoSEQ sequences, so filtering differed. The table came from immunoSEQ multiplex PCR; TCRdb's copy has only in-frame clones and leaves some out. D and trimming were read from the DNA, whereas the V and J calls and clone size are those reported in that table. The table lists roughly 1,800,000 clones, about 95% of them singletons, with 1.2% in the top ten. The chain joins TRBV4-1 to TRBJ1-2, with a tentative D call TRBD1 (5 bases). This receptor was taken from a man between 18 and 29 years old in good health. Sequenced sample: naive CD8+ T cells sorted from blood. The CDR3 protein is CASSQDFSQGNGYTF. The CDR3, as DNA: TGCGCCAGCAGCCAAGATTTTTCCCAGGGTAATGGCTACACCTTC.